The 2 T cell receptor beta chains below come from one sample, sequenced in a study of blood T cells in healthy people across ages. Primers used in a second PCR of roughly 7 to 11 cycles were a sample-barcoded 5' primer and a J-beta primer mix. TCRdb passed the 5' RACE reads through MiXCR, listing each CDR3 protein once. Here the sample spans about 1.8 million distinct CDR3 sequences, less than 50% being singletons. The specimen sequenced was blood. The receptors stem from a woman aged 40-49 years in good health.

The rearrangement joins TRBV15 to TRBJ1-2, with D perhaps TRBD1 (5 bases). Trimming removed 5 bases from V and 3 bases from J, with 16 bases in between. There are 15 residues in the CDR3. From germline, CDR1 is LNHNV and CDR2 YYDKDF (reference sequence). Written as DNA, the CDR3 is TGTGCCACCAGCTCTAGGGACCGAAACCACTATGGCTACACCTTC. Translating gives CATSSRDRNHYGYTF.

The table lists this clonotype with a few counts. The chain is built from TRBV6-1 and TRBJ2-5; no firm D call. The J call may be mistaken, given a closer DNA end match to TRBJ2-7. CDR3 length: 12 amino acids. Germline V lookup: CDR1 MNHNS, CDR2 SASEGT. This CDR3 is CASSELRYEQYF. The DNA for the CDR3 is TGTGCCAGCAGTGAACTCCGCTACGAGCAGTACTTC.